This T cell receptor beta chain was documented in a study of regulatory and conventional T cells in RAG deficiency. This CDR3 comprises 13 residues. Germline CDR1 and CDR2: MGHRA and YSYEKL. Trimming took off 0 bases at V and 8 bases at J, with 8 bases between the two ends. Blood CD4+ CD25-low CD127-high conventional T cells supplied the genomic DNA template. Whole-study results and caveats: Shorter CDR3s in all patient subsets; >75% Treg-Tconv overlap in Omenn.

As concerns this clone: Its cognate antigen is unknown.

The data were produced by immunoSEQ multiplex PCR, yet TCRdb's version contains in-frame clones alone and is incomplete. The table has tens of thousands of clones, 95% to 97% seen once. The sample was also linked to a second study, of regulatory T cells. That work states: The primer mix had 52 TRBV and 13 TRBJ primers.

Sequencing was performed on CD25- CD4+ T cells sorted from blood. The J gene is TRBJ2-1, the V gene TRBV4-1, with D unresolved. The clonotype originates from a human donor in good health. Here the CDR3 DNA reads TGCGCCAGCAGCCAAGATTACGGGTATGAGCAGTTCTTC. Its protein product is CASSQDYGYEQFF.